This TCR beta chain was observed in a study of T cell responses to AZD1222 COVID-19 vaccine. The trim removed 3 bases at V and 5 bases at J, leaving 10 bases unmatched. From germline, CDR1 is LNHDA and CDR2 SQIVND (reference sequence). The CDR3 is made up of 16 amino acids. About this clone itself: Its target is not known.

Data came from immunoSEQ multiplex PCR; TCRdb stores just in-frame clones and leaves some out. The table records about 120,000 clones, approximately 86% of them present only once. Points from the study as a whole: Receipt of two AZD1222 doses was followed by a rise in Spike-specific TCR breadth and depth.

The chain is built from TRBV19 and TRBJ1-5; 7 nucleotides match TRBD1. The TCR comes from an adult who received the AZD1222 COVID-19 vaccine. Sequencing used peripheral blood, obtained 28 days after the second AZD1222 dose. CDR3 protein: CASSMGGQLIDQPQHF. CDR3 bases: TGTGCCAGTAGTATGGGGGGACAGTTAATCGATCAGCCCCAGCATTTT.